Each of the 13 T cell receptor beta chains below was sequenced from the same sample in a study of identical twins. TCRdb fed the 5' RACE reads into MiXCR, producing one record per CDR3 protein. The sample lists fewer than 250,000 distinct CDR3 sequences; around 6.6% were seen once. A further study also used this sample, focusing on yellow fever vaccine responses in identical twins.

Sequenced sample: memory (CD45RO+) T cells sorted from blood. These receptor sequences come from a young woman in good health.

The J gene is TRBJ1-6, the V gene TRBV27; D is perhaps TRBD1 (6 bases). The germline V and J ends were trimmed by 5 bases and 9 bases, with 17 bases remaining between them. The CDR3 runs to 15 residues. Germline loops: CDR1 MNHEY, CDR2 SMNVEV (reference sequence). The CDR3 region is CASSPKQGIGSPLHF. The DNA of the CDR3 is TGTGCCAGCAGTCCCAAACAGGGCATTGGTTCACCCCTCCACTTT.

This clonotype has more than one count but fewer than ten. The V call is TRBV27, the J call TRBJ2-1, with TRBD1 matching over 12 bases. This CDR3 has 16 residues. The trim removed 5 bases at V and 9 bases at J, leaving 11 bases unmatched. Germline lookup yields CDR1 MNHEY and CDR2 SMNVEV (reference sequence). This chain's CDR3 is CASSHFRDRGLSEQFF. The CDR3, as DNA: TGTGCCAGCAGTCACTTTCGGGACAGGGGGCTCAGTGAGCAGTTCTTC.

This clonotype has just a few counts. The chain is built from TRBV3-1 and TRBJ2-2; D ambiguous. CDR3 size: 13 residues. Germline values: CDR1 LGHDT, CDR2 YNNKEL (reference sequence). V lost 1 base and J 6 bases, leaving 6 bases between the germline ends. CDR3 in DNA: TGTGCCAGCAGCCAAGTGACGGCCGGGGAGCTGTTTTTT. It yields the protein CASSQVTAGELFF.

This clonotype was detected ten times or more. The J gene is TRBJ2-2, the V gene TRBV20-1, with 11 positions matching TRBD2. With 2 bases clipped from V and 6 bases from J, the junction kept 2 bases outside the gene matches. This CDR3 contains 14 residues. CDR1 and CDR2 (germline): DFQATT, SNEGSKA (reference sequence). CDR3 in amino acids: CSARISGGAGELFF. CDR3 nucleotides: TGCAGTGCTAGAATTAGCGGGGGGGCCGGGGAGCTGTTTTTT.

This clonotype was recorded many times. The chain combines TRBV10-3 with TRBJ2-7, with 7 bases fitting TRBD1. Germline-derived CDR1 and CDR2 are ENHRY and SYGVKD. V shed 4 bases, J shed 2 bases, and the junction held 2 bases outside the gene matches. The CDR3 has 13 residues. CDR3 coding DNA: TGTGCCATCAGTGGCACAGGGGCCTACGAGCAGTACGTC. Protein product: CAISGTGAYEQYV.

V gene TRBV4-2 combines with J gene TRBJ2-1; a weak D match, TRBD2 (6 bases). CDR3 size: 15 residues. Germline V gene lookup returns CDR1 LGHNA and CDR2 YNFKEQ. The V end was cut by 5 bases, the J end by 6 bases, with 17 bases between. The CDR3 DNA is TGTGCCAGCAGCAGCGGAGGGCCCCCGGGCAATGAGCAGTTCTTC. Residues: CASSSGGPPGNEQFF.

The V call is TRBV10-1, the J call TRBJ2-2, with 8 bases aligning to TRBD2. Germline CDR1 reads WNHNN; CDR2 reads SYGVQD (reference sequence). V shed 4 bases and J 7 bases; nucleotides not matched to a gene: 2. CDR3 length: 13 residues. CDR3 in amino acids: CASSVAGSGELFF. CDR3 nucleotides: TGCGCCAGCAGTGTAGCGGGAAGCGGGGAGCTGTTTTTT.

This clonotype appeared many times. The J gene is TRBJ2-1, the V gene TRBV5-1; TRBD1 matches at 8 bases. This CDR3 contains 16 residues. Germline CDR1 SGHRS, CDR2 YFSETQ. J lost 7 bases, V lost 3 bases, and 12 bases had no gene match. The CDR3 DNA is TGCGCCAGCAGCTCGGCCGGGACAGGAGAGAGAAATGAGCAGTTCTTC. Its translation: CASSSAGTGERNEQFF. Drawing the rest from reference TRBV5-1 and TRBJ2-1, the complete variable domain is KAGVTQTPRYLIKTRGQQVTLSCSPISGHRSVSWYQQTPGQGLQFLFEYFSETQRNKGNFPGRFSGRQFSNSRSEMNVSTLELGDSALYLCASSSAGTGERNEQFFGPGTRLTVL.

The table lists this clonotype with many counts. This chain joins TRBV28 and TRBJ1-5, with 7 nucleotides matching TRBD1. CDR1 is MDHEN and CDR2 is SYDVKM in the germline V gene. The CDR3 length is 14 residues. V shed 5 bases and J 5 bases; nucleotides not matched to a gene: 6. CDR3 protein: CASSPGTGDQPQHF. CDR3 sequence (DNA): TGTGCCAGCAGTCCGGGAACAGGGGATCAGCCCCAGCATTTT.

This clonotype was seen a handful of times. V and J are TRBV6-5 and TRBJ1-6; D is perhaps TRBD1 (6 bases). CDR3 length: 15 amino acids. V was pared by 0 bases and J by 8 bases, with 11 bases between. CDR1 and CDR2 (germline): MNHEY, SVGAGI. CDR3 region: CASSYSSGGHSPLHF. In nucleotides, the CDR3 is TGTGCCAGCAGTTACTCGAGTGGGGGGCATTCACCCCTCCACTTT.

This clonotype was seen at least ten times. The rearrangement links TRBV11-2 to TRBJ2-2; no clear D. The CDR3 consists of 10 residues. The V gene's germline CDR1 is SGHAT and CDR2 FQNNGV. Trimming shortened V by 10 bases and J by 6 bases, and 6 bases separated the two germline ends. This CDR3 is CATRSGELFF. The CDR3 region has the DNA TGTGCCACTAGGTCCGGGGAGCTGTTTTTT.

This clonotype has at least ten counts. The rearrangement joins TRBV7-8 to TRBJ2-5; weak D call: TRBD1 (5 bases). The CDR3 spans 17 residues. Germline V gene data show CDR1 as SGHVS and CDR2 as FQNEAQ. V was cut by 1 base and J by 5 bases, with 20 bases left in between. The CDR3 nucleotides read TGTGCCAGCAGCTTAGGGAGAGGTACAGGCGCCGGGGAGACCCAGTACTTC. It encodes CASSLGRGTGAGETQYF.

This clonotype has ten or more counts. The chain links TRBV7-9 to TRBJ1-5; D uncertain. CDR1 SEHNR and CDR2 FQNEAQ come from the germline V gene (reference sequence). Trimming shortened V by 1 base and J by 1 base, and 5 bases separated the two germline ends. The CDR3 sequence is 14 residues long. CDR3 loop: CASSLVGSNQPQHF. CDR3 nucleotides: TGTGCCAGCAGCTTAGTAGGCAGCAATCAGCCCCAGCATTTT.